What follows are 27 T cell receptor beta chains derived from one specimen sequenced in a study of blood T cell repertoires in COVID-19. Sequenced by immunoSEQ multiplex PCR; TCRdb stores in-frame clones only, minus some. The sample shows about 120,000 clones, about 79% of them seen only once. The sample taken for sequencing was peripheral blood. Receptor source: a man between 65 and 85 years old with acute or convalescent COVID-19.

The chain carries TRBV7-6 and TRBJ2-7; D may be TRBD1 (6 bases). Germline V gene data show CDR1 as SGHVS and CDR2 as FNYEAQ. This CDR3 spans 15 amino acids. Trimming cost V 0 bases and J 2 bases, with 11 bases left between them. CDR3 region: CASSLAAGVAYEQYF. CDR3 nucleotide sequence: TGTGCCAGCAGCTTAGCGGCAGGGGTGGCCTACGAGCAGTACTTC.

The chain couples TRBV7-9 to TRBJ1-1; no clear D. The germline V gene encodes CDR1 SEHNR and CDR2 FQNEAQ (reference sequence). V was pared by 5 bases and J by 0 bases, with 16 bases between. The CDR3 length is 16 residues. The CDR3 coding sequence is TGTGCCAGCAGCCCCGAGGAGGGCCCCATGAACACTGAAGCTTTCTTT. This translates into CASSPEEGPMNTEAFF.

The chain recombines TRBV2 with TRBJ1-2, with D uncertain. This CDR3 spans 14 amino acids. Between the trimmed V and J ends, which lost 5 bases and 5 bases, there was a span of 15 bases. Germline V gene lookup returns CDR1 SNHLY and CDR2 FYNNEI. CDR3 nucleotide sequence: TGTGCCAGCAGTAGGGCGGAGGACCGATATGGCTACACCTTC. Amino acids: CASSRAEDRYGYTF.

V and J are TRBV5-4 and TRBJ1-3; 10 positions match TRBD1. This CDR3 comprises 16 residues. With 4 bases clipped from V and 0 bases from J, the junction kept 4 bases outside the gene matches. The germline CDR1 and CDR2 sequences are SGHNT and YYREEE (reference sequence). The CDR3 DNA is TGTGCCAGCAGCCGGGGGGACAGGGGCTCTGGAAACACCATATATTTT. This encodes CASSRGDRGSGNTIYF.

This clone was seen a single time. V usage is TRBV9 and J usage is TRBJ1-1, with D possibly TRBD1 on 5 matching bases. V lost 6 bases and J 4 bases, leaving 19 bases between the germline ends. Germline lookup yields CDR1 SGDLS and CDR2 YYNGEE. CDR3 length equals 15 residues. The CDR3 nucleotides are TGTGCCAGCACCTTGGGGCAGGCCCTGACCACTGAAGCTTTCTTT. Encoded protein: CASTLGQALTTEAFF.

This clone was detected once. The V call is TRBV4-1, the J call TRBJ2-7, with D tentatively TRBD2 (5 bases). The CDR3 totals 14 residues. Germline CDR1 MGHRA, CDR2 YSYEKL. V was shortened by 2 bases and J by 7 bases, with 15 bases between the two germline ends. CDR3 coding DNA: TGCGCCAGCAGCCAACAATGGCCCCGGGAAGAGCAGTACTTC. It translates to CASSQQWPREEQYF.

The gene calls are TRBV9 and TRBJ1-2; 11 bases are a match to TRBD1. The germline V gene has CDR1 SGDLS and CDR2 YYNGEE. CDR3 length: 15 amino acids. The V gene end was trimmed by 3 bases and the J gene end by 4 bases; junction bases not matched to a gene: 5. The CDR3 reads CASSDRTGGFYGYTF. CDR3 DNA: TGTGCCAGCAGCGATAGGACAGGGGGCTTCTATGGCTACACCTTC.

The chain combines TRBV11-2 with TRBJ2-7; D might be TRBD2 (6 bases). Trimming stripped 3 bases from V and 3 bases from J, with 15 bases between. The CDR3 sequence is 15 residues long. The germline gives CDR1 SGHAT, CDR2 FQNNGV. CDR3 region: CASSLMGGSGYEQYF. The CDR3 DNA is TGTGCCAGCAGCTTGATGGGGGGAAGCGGCTACGAGCAGTACTTC.

The chain combines TRBV27 with TRBJ2-5; maybe TRBD2 (5 bases). Between the trimmed V and J ends, which lost 6 bases and 1 base, there was a span of 15 bases. This CDR3 contains 15 residues. Germline CDR1 reads MNHEY; CDR2 reads SMNVEV (reference sequence). In DNA form, the CDR3 reads TGTGCCAGCAGCAAATCCCGGGGAAGCCAAGAGACCCAGTACTTC. Its protein product is CASSKSRGSQETQYF.

The chain combines TRBV6-2 or TRBV6-3 with TRBJ1-1, with 7 bases lining up with TRBD1. The germline gives CDR1 MNHEY, CDR2 SVGEGT. With 5 bases clipped from V and 6 bases from J, the junction kept 9 bases outside the gene matches. CDR3 length: 14 residues. CDR3 sequence reads: CASSPGQANAEAFF. The CDR3 region has the DNA TGTGCCAGCAGTCCCGGACAGGCCAACGCTGAAGCTTTCTTT.

This clone was recorded only once. The rearrangement joins TRBV19 to TRBJ1-2; 7 bases line up with TRBD1. The length of the CDR3 is 16 residues. V shed 3 bases, J shed 2 bases, and the junction held 9 bases outside the gene matches. Germline loops: CDR1 LNHDA, CDR2 SQIVND (reference sequence). CDR3 region: CASSITPGQTNYGYTF. The CDR3 bases are TGTGCCAGTAGTATCACCCCGGGACAGACAAACTATGGCTACACCTTC. Full variable domain (remainder filled in from reference TRBV19 and TRBJ1-2): DGGITQSPKYLFRKEGQNVTLSCEQNLNHDAMYWYRQDPGQGLRLIYYSQIVNDFQKGDIAEGYSVSREKKESFPLTVTSAQKNPTAFYLCASSITPGQTNYGYTFGSGTRLTVV.

This sequence joins TRBV6-5 and TRBJ1-5; tentatively, D is TRBD1 (5 bases). The CDR3 extends over 13 amino acids. Germline CDR1 MNHEY, CDR2 SVGAGI. The ends were cut back, 6 bases at V and 6 bases at J, with 12 bases in the middle. The CDR3 protein is CASSTGGGQPQHF. DNA for the CDR3: TGTGCCAGCAGCACCGGGGGGGGTCAGCCCCAGCATTTT.

Written as DNA, the CDR3 is TGTGCCAGCAGAGTTGGCAGGGGGCTGAATTCACCCCTCCACTTT. Its protein is CASRVGRGLNSPLHF. The gene calls are TRBV7-2 and TRBJ1-6; the match to TRBD1 covers 8 bases. The CDR3 totals 15 residues. After removal of 6 bases from V and 7 bases from J, the junction contained 8 bases not matched to a gene. CDR1 is SGHTA and CDR2 is FQGNSA in the germline V gene.

J is TRBJ2-1 and V is TRBV2; TRBD1 matches 8 bases. Germline CDR1 and CDR2: SNHLY and FYNNEI. V dropped 6 bases and J dropped 5; count of bases not matched to a gene: 9. The CDR3 extends over 15 amino acids. The CDR3: CASRFLRQGNNEQFF. Here the CDR3 DNA reads TGTGCCAGCAGATTTCTTAGACAGGGGAACAATGAGCAGTTCTTC.

This clone came up once. The J gene is TRBJ2-5, the V gene TRBV5-1, with 8 bases matching TRBD2. Germline V gene lookup returns CDR1 SGHRS and CDR2 YFSETQ. This CDR3 has 15 amino acids. After removal of 6 bases from V and 5 bases from J, the junction contained 12 bases not matched to a gene. CDR3 protein: CASTPGGAAFETQYF. CDR3 sequence (DNA): TGCGCCAGCACCCCCGGGGGGGCGGCCTTTGAGACCCAGTACTTC.

This chain links TRBV5-4 with TRBJ1-1, with 9 nucleotides matching TRBD1. The trim removed 4 bases at V and 1 base at J, leaving 5 bases unmatched. The CDR3 runs 15 residues. Germline V gene data show CDR1 as SGHNT and CDR2 as YYREEE (reference sequence). The chain's CDR3 is CASSLQGAENTEAFF. The CDR3 region has the DNA TGTGCCAGCAGCCTACAGGGGGCAGAGAACACTGAAGCTTTCTTT.

There are many counts of this clone. The chain is built from TRBV19 and TRBJ2-5, with 7 bases lining up with TRBD1. Per the germline V gene, CDR1 is LNHDA and CDR2 is SQIVND (reference sequence). This CDR3 is built from 13 residues. The ends lost 6 bases at V and 5 bases at J; junction bases unmatched: 6. The CDR3 nucleotides are TGTGCCAGTAGAGGGACAGCCAAGGAGACCCAGTACTTC. Translating gives CASRGTAKETQYF.

The sample holds a few counts of this clone. The chain recombines TRBV6-1 with TRBJ1-1; D possibly corresponds to TRBD1 (5 bases). Germline V gene lookup returns CDR1 MNHNS and CDR2 SASEGT. V was pared by 2 bases and J by 4 bases, with 14 bases between. The CDR3 length is 15 residues. The CDR3 DNA sequence: TGTGCCAGCAGTGAAACGGGGGATAGGGGCACTGAAGCTTTCTTT. Encoded protein: CASSETGDRGTEAFF.

This chain joins TRBV4-3 and TRBJ2-1; tentative D call: TRBD1 (5 bases). Germline V CDR1 and CDR2: LGHNA, YSLEER. Trimming removed 2 bases at V and 8 bases at J, with 16 bases between. The CDR3 length is 15 residues. The CDR3 DNA follows: TGCGCCAGCAGCCAACTCTCAGGGTACGGTGATGAGCAGTTCTTC. Translated, it gives CASSQLSGYGDEQFF.

The chain uses TRBV3-1 (or the pseudogene TRBV3-2) and TRBJ1-4, with 9 bases aligning to TRBD1. Looked up from germline, CDR1 is LGHDT and CDR2 is YNNKEL (reference sequence). V trimming: 7 bases; J trimming: 7 bases; junction bases outside the gene matches: 13. The CDR3 consists of 16 residues. The CDR3 loop reads CASTLKNRDRAEKLFF. The CDR3 nucleotides read TGTGCCAGCACCCTAAAAAACCGGGACAGGGCTGAAAAACTGTTTTTT.

V and J are TRBV5-4 and TRBJ1-2; 7 positions agree with TRBD1. CDR1 is SGHNT, CDR2 YYREEE, per germline (reference sequence). V trimming: 4 bases; J trimming: 8 bases; junction bases outside the gene matches: 8. The CDR3 spans 13 residues. The CDR3 DNA sequence: TGTGCCAGCAGCGCGGACAGGCCCGGCGGCTACACCTTC. Translated: CASSADRPGGYTF.

The J gene is TRBJ2-2, the V gene TRBV5-4, with D tentatively TRBD1 (6 bases). Trimming removed 4 bases at V and 3 bases at J, with 10 bases between. The CDR3 is made up of 14 amino acids. Germline V CDR1 and CDR2: SGHNT, YYREEE (reference sequence). The DNA of the CDR3 is TGTGCCAGCAGCATTCGACAGGACACCGGGGAGCTGTTTTTT. Residues: CASSIRQDTGELFF.

The chain couples TRBV5-1 to TRBJ2-7, with D uncertain. The CDR3 is made up of 15 amino acids. The V and J ends lost 2 bases and 4 bases respectively, with 16 bases between them. CDR1 SGHRS and CDR2 YFSETQ come from the germline V gene. CDR3 region: CASSFSDSKPYEQYF. CDR3 DNA sequence: TGCGCCAGCAGCTTTAGTGACTCGAAGCCATACGAGCAGTACTTC.

The rearrangement links TRBV3-1 (or the pseudogene TRBV3-2) to TRBJ1-2; unclear D gene. The CDR3 is 13 residues long. The germline gives CDR1 LGHDT, CDR2 YNNKEL (reference sequence). V lost 5 bases and J 6 bases, leaving 13 bases between the germline ends. The CDR3 DNA reads as TGTGCCAGCAGCGGCCACGTCTTTGATGGCTACACCTTC. Its protein is CASSGHVFDGYTF.

This clone was seen repeatedly, ten times or more. The V call is TRBV5-1, the J call TRBJ2-7, with 10 positions matching TRBD1. Germline loops: CDR1 SGHRS, CDR2 YFSETQ. Trimming removed 4 bases from V and 5 bases from J; junction bases left unmatched: 6. The CDR3 covers 14 residues. The CDR3, as DNA: TGCGCCAGCAGCCACGGGACAGGGGCGAACGAGCAGTACTTC. This sequence encodes CASSHGTGANEQYF.

The chain has TRBV7-2 and TRBJ2-1; 7 positions agree with TRBD2. With V trimmed by 2 bases and J by 4 bases, 5 bases remained unmatched. Germline CDR1 is SGHTA and CDR2 is FQGNSA. This CDR3 is built from 15 residues. As DNA, the CDR3 is TGTGCCAGCAGCTTATCTAGCGGCATTTACAATGAGCAGTTCTTC. It specifies CASSLSSGIYNEQFF.

V gene TRBV6-5 combines with J gene TRBJ1-2, with a weak D call TRBD1 (6 bases). The CDR3 runs to 14 residues. V lost 6 bases to trimming and J lost 4 bases, with 15 bases between them. CDR1 and CDR2 (germline): MNHEY, SVGAGI. CDR3 amino acids: CASSYRTGSYGYTF. In DNA form, the CDR3 reads TGTGCCAGCAGCTACCGTACAGGGTCCTATGGCTACACCTTC.